This entry lists 31 T cell receptor beta chains sequenced from one sample in a study of T cell changes during pregnancy in multiple sclerosis (dated by TCRdb to the late 2010s). The library was generated by the immunoSEQ multiplex PCR assay. The source is immuneACCESS, and TCRdb retained only in-frame sequences with V and J called. Part of the clones is not carried over; for the studies checked, unresolved V genes explain less than half of this, and the remainder is unexplained. Across this sample there are more than 35,000 clones, with under 95% seen only once. The ten most abundant clones make up about 0.35% of the sample. Material: CD4+ T cells from peripheral blood mononuclear cells, obtained in the third trimester of pregnancy. These receptors were obtained from a female donor in good health, enrolled as a control in a pregnancy study.

This clone occurred once. The rearrangement uses TRBV4-1 and TRBJ1-3; no clear D. The CDR3 is 14 residues long. Germline V gene data show CDR1 as MGHRA and CDR2 as YSYEKL. The V end was cut by 3 bases, the J end by 1 base, with 7 bases between. The CDR3, as DNA: TGCGCCAGCAGCCATTTCGGGTCTGGAAACACCATATATTTT. The encoded protein is CASSHFGSGNTIYF.

In this sample, this clone turned up a few times. The J gene is TRBJ1-1, the V gene TRBV30; D might be TRBD1 (5 bases). Germline-derived CDR1 and CDR2 are GTSNPN and SVGIG (reference sequence). This CDR3 spans 12 amino acids. Trimming cost V 1 base and J 5 bases, with 8 bases left between them. CDR3 sequence (DNA): TGTGCCTGGAGTGGGGGCTCAACTGAAGCTTTCTTT. This gives the protein CAWSGGSTEAFF.

V gene TRBV23-1 combines with J gene TRBJ2-6; 10 bases match TRBD2. Being an ORF, TRBV23-1 has a function that is uncertain. J lost 4 bases, V lost 2 bases, and 5 bases had no gene match. There are 17 residues in the CDR3. The CDR3 DNA is TGCGCCAGCAGTCAACCTAGCGGGAGTCTGGGGGCCAACGTCCTGACTTTC. This sequence encodes CASSQPSGSLGANVLTF.

The chain combines TRBV25-1 with TRBJ2-1; a possible D gene is TRBD2 (7 bases). The CDR3 loop spans 15 amino acids. The germline CDR1 and CDR2 sequences are MGHDK and SYGVNS. Trimming stripped 8 bases from V and 3 bases from J, with 17 bases between. This chain's CDR3 is CASRSGGRYYNEQFF. CDR3 in DNA: TGTGCCAGCCGCTCCGGGGGGCGATACTACAATGAGCAGTTCTTC. Filled out from reference TRBV25-1 and TRBJ2-1, the complete variable domain reads EADIYQTPRYLVIGTGKKITLECSQTMGHDKMYWYQQDPGMELHLIHYSYGVNSTEKGDLSSESTVSRIRTEHFPLTLESARPSHTSQYLCASRSGGRYYNEQFFGPGTRLTVL.

V and J are TRBV6-1 and TRBJ2-3; TRBD2 agrees at 13 bases. Germline V gene data show CDR1 as MNHNS and CDR2 as SASEGT. V was clipped by 4 bases and J by 5 bases; unmatched bases: 6. This CDR3 is 16 amino acids long. CDR3 bases: TGTGCCAGCAGTGCGAGGACTAGCGGGGGTGGAGATACGCAGTATTTT. This codes for CASSARTSGGGDTQYF.

The chain uses TRBV4-1 and TRBJ2-5; D is perhaps TRBD2 (7 bases). This CDR3 comprises 16 residues. Germline V lookup: CDR1 MGHRA, CDR2 YSYEKL. Between the trimmed V and J ends, which lost 2 bases and 4 bases, there was a span of 17 bases. The CDR3 DNA follows: TGCGCCAGCAGCCAAATAACGGGGGGACACAGAGAGACCCAGTACTTC. Protein sequence: CASSQITGGHRETQYF.

The V and J genes are TRBV5-6 and TRBJ2-7; 9 nucleotides match TRBD2. The CDR3 consists of 16 residues. The V and J ends lost 4 bases and 9 bases, in that order; junction bases with no gene match: 17. Germline CDR1 SGHDT, CDR2 YYEEEE. DNA for the CDR3: TGTGCCAGCAGCCTCTTCGGGGCGGGAGGGCCTACGGGGCAGTACTTC. Amino acid sequence: CASSLFGAGGPTGQYF.

This sequence joins TRBV18 and TRBJ1-5; D may be TRBD1 (5 bases). Trimming left V 2 bases short and J 2 bases short, with 10 bases between. The CDR3 loop spans 15 amino acids. Germline V gives CDR1 KGHSH, CDR2 LQKENI. The DNA for the CDR3 is TGTGCCAGCTCACCAACCGCCAGGGGCAATCAGCCCCAGCATTTT. This encodes CASSPTARGNQPQHF.

The rearrangement links TRBV19 to TRBJ1-2; maybe TRBD1 (5 bases). V shed 5 bases and J shed 5 bases, with 12 bases lying between them. Germline CDR1 LNHDA, CDR2 SQIVND (reference sequence). The CDR3 has 13 residues. CDR3 region: CASSPLTVYGYTF. CDR3 in DNA: TGTGCCAGTAGTCCGTTGACAGTATATGGCTACACCTTC.

Here the CDR3 DNA reads TGTGCCAGCAGCGTCGTGCAGGCCTATAATTCACCCCTCCACTTT. Translating it yields CASSVVQAYNSPLHF. This chain joins TRBV11-2 and TRBJ1-6; D remains unclear. The V gene's germline CDR1 is SGHAT and CDR2 FQNNGV. Trimming shortened V by 5 bases and J by 2 bases, and 10 bases separated the two germline ends. The CDR3 is made up of 15 amino acids.

The J gene is TRBJ1-2, the V gene TRBV7-9; tentatively, D is TRBD1 (6 bases). This CDR3 contains 16 residues. V shed 1 base and J shed 2 bases, with 14 bases lying between them. CDR1 and CDR2 from the germline V gene are SEHNR and FQNEAQ (reference sequence). CDR3 protein: CASSLGDKVPNYGYTF. The DNA of the CDR3 is TGTGCCAGCAGCTTAGGGGACAAAGTTCCCAACTATGGCTACACCTTC.

The V call is TRBV7-9, the J call TRBJ2-5; D perhaps matches TRBD1 (6 bases). The CDR3 length is 14 residues. The V gene lost 5 bases and the J gene lost 5 bases, with 15 bases spanning the gap. CDR1 and CDR2 (germline): SEHNR, FQNEAQ (reference sequence). The DNA for the CDR3 is TGTGCCAGCAGCACTACGGCAGGGGTTGAGACCCAGTACTTC. Translated, it gives CASSTTAGVETQYF.

J is TRBJ1-1 and V is TRBV19; D is unclear. Germline assignment: CDR1 LNHDA and CDR2 SQIVND (reference sequence). The CDR3 runs to 13 residues. V was pared by 2 bases and J by 4 bases, with 8 bases between. The DNA of the CDR3 is TGTGCCAGTAGTATAAGGACTGGCACTGAAGCTTTCTTT. Translating it yields CASSIRTGTEAFF.

The chain is built from TRBV6-1 and TRBJ1-1; D is undetermined. The CDR3 is 12 amino acids. The germline CDR1 and CDR2 sequences are MNHNS and SASEGT. Trimming cost V 3 bases and J 11 bases, with 13 bases left between them. CDR3 bases: TGTGCCAGCAGTGAGACTACTAGATCGGCTTTCTTT. Translation: CASSETTRSAFF.

The J gene is TRBJ1-2, the V gene TRBV28; TRBD1 matches 10 bases. The germline CDR1 and CDR2 sequences are MDHEN and SYDVKM. This CDR3 has 13 amino acids. The V segment lost 6 bases and the J segment 8 bases; nucleotides outside the gene matches: 6. The CDR3 nucleotides are TGTGCCAGCAGCCCCGGACAGGGGGGCGGCTACACCTTC. Its protein is CASSPGQGGGYTF.

V usage is TRBV5-6 and J usage is TRBJ1-4; TRBD1 aligns across 9 bases. Germline V CDR1 and CDR2: SGHDT, YYEEEE. CDR3 size: 15 residues. V dropped 4 bases and J dropped 7; count of bases not matched to a gene: 8. CDR3 region: CASSTTGGSSEKLFF. The DNA of the CDR3 is TGTGCCAGCAGCACAACAGGGGGCAGCAGTGAAAAACTGTTTTTT.

The chain employs TRBV6-6 and TRBJ2-7; 7 positions match TRBD2. This CDR3 spans 13 amino acids. The V gene end was trimmed by 6 bases and the J gene end by 0 bases; junction bases not matched to a gene: 2. Germline V gene lookup returns CDR1 MNHNY and CDR2 SVGAGI (reference sequence). The CDR3: CASRGEGSYEQYF. The CDR3 DNA follows: TGTGCCAGCAGGGGGGAGGGCTCCTACGAGCAGTACTTC.

Comment on this clone: Other DNA sequences in this specimen translate into the identical CDR3. This chain links TRBV25-1 with TRBJ1-5, with a tentative D call TRBD1 (5 bases). This CDR3 is 13 amino acids long. Germline V lookup: CDR1 MGHDK, CDR2 SYGVNS. The germline V and J ends were trimmed by 3 bases and 9 bases, with 12 bases remaining between them. CDR3 sequence reads: CASSDGDFSPQHF. CDR3 sequence (DNA): TGTGCCAGCAGTGACGGGGACTTTTCGCCCCAGCATTTT.

V is TRBV2 and J is TRBJ1-6, with D hard to call. Germline assignment: CDR1 SNHLY and CDR2 FYNNEI. V lost 6 bases to trimming and J lost 11 bases, with 8 bases between them. This CDR3 contains 11 residues. DNA for the CDR3: TGTGCCAGCAGAATGTCTGCACCCCTCCACTTT. Translated, it gives CASRMSAPLHF.

This clone appeared a single time. This chain connects TRBV10-3 to TRBJ2-3; D remains ambiguous. The CDR3 extends over 13 amino acids. Germline V gene sequence: CDR1 ENHRY, CDR2 SYGVKD. Trimming removed 3 bases from V and 0 bases from J, with 4 bases in between. The DNA of the CDR3 is TGTGCCATCAGTGACCTAAGCACAGATACGCAGTATTTT. Translated, it gives CAISDLSTDTQYF.

The V gene is TRBV5-1, the J gene TRBJ2-1; 10 nucleotides match TRBD2. CDR3 size: 18 residues. Germline V gives CDR1 SGHRS, CDR2 YFSETQ. J was trimmed by 2 bases and V by 1 base; bases with no gene match: 9. The CDR3 is CASSLKSIAGGTYNEQFF. The CDR3 DNA reads as TGCGCCAGCAGCTTGAAGAGCATAGCGGGAGGAACCTACAATGAGCAGTTCTTC.

This clone was detected a few times. V usage is TRBV7-2 and J usage is TRBJ1-1; no firm D call. Germline values: CDR1 SGHTA, CDR2 FQGNSA. Trimming cost V 8 bases and J 0 bases, with 10 bases left between them. This CDR3 region has 13 residues. The CDR3 here is CASAFLVNTEAFF. The CDR3 region has the DNA TGTGCCAGCGCGTTCCTGGTGAACACTGAAGCTTTCTTT.

This chain connects TRBV5-1 to TRBJ2-2, with 9 bases that match TRBD2. Germline V CDR1 and CDR2: SGHRS, YFSETQ. The length of the CDR3 is 16 residues. The V gene end was trimmed by 2 bases and the J gene end by 2 bases; junction bases not matched to a gene: 4. The CDR3 protein is CASSLRTSVNTGELFF. The CDR3 DNA follows: TGCGCCAGCAGCTTAAGGACTAGCGTAAACACCGGGGAGCTGTTTTTT.

V is TRBV6-6 and J is TRBJ1-1; D gene ambiguous. Germline V CDR1 and CDR2: MNHNY, SVGAGI (reference sequence). The CDR3 is 12 residues long. V was clipped by 2 bases and J by 2 bases, with 3 bases between them. CDR3 protein: CASSYLNTEAFF. CDR3 bases: TGTGCCAGCAGTTACCTAAACACTGAAGCTTTCTTT.

The chain employs TRBV7-2 and TRBJ2-1, with 13 bases fitting TRBD2. CDR3 length equals 15 residues. Germline-derived CDR1 and CDR2 are SGHTA and FQGNSA. The J segment lost 8 bases and the V segment lost 1 base, leaving 2 bases of the junction unmatched. The CDR3 loop is CASSLGLAGGYEQFF. The CDR3, as DNA: TGTGCCAGCAGCTTAGGACTAGCGGGGGGCTATGAGCAGTTCTTC.

This chain connects TRBV5-8 to TRBJ1-1; D is unclear. In germline, CDR1 is SGHTS, CDR2 YDEGEE. The CDR3 runs to 13 residues. The ends were cut back, 3 bases at V and 4 bases at J, with 10 bases in the middle. This CDR3 is CASSYKTLTEAFF. As DNA, the CDR3 is TGTGCCAGCAGCTACAAGACTCTCACTGAAGCTTTCTTT.

This chain links TRBV7-9 with TRBJ2-1; D is possibly TRBD2 (6 bases). Germline CDR1 and CDR2: SEHNR and FQNEAQ (reference sequence). CDR3 length: 13 residues. The ends were cut back, 5 bases at V and 9 bases at J, with 14 bases in the middle. The CDR3 loop reads CASSRDWGGEQFF. DNA for the CDR3: TGTGCCAGCAGCCGGGACTGGGGAGGTGAGCAGTTCTTC.

The chain links TRBV2 to TRBJ2-1, with a weak D call TRBD2 (5 bases). V gave up 2 bases and J gave up 6 bases, with 11 bases separating them. The CDR3 consists of 14 residues. Germline V gives CDR1 SNHLY, CDR2 FYNNEI. The CDR3 region is CASSERGFRNEQFF. CDR3 sequence (DNA): TGTGCCAGCAGTGAACGGGGTTTTCGCAATGAGCAGTTCTTC.

This clone occurred once. V usage is TRBV19 and J usage is TRBJ2-3; 9 positions match TRBD1. The CDR3 consists of 15 residues. The V segment lost 5 bases and the J segment 4 bases; nucleotides outside the gene matches: 7. CDR1 is LNHDA and CDR2 is SQIVND in the germline V gene (reference sequence). The CDR3 sequence: CASSSGQGGSDTQYF. The CDR3 region has the DNA TGTGCCAGTAGTTCGGGACAGGGCGGGTCAGATACGCAGTATTTT. Supplemented by reference TRBV19 and TRBJ2-3, the full variable domain reads DGGITQSPKYLFRKEGQNVTLSCEQNLNHDAMYWYRQDPGQGLRLIYYSQIVNDFQKGDIAEGYSVSREKKESFPLTVTSAQKNPTAFYLCASSSGQGGSDTQYFGPGTRLTVL.

J is TRBJ2-7 and V is TRBV11-2, with D possibly matching TRBD1 (6 bases). The germline V gene encodes CDR1 SGHAT and CDR2 FQNNGV. Trimming removed 4 bases at V and 9 bases at J, with 16 bases between. The CDR3 is made up of 13 amino acids. The DNA for the CDR3 is TGTGCCAGCAGCTCCGGGACACCGGGCGGGCAGTACTTC. The encoded protein is CASSSGTPGGQYF.

The chain links TRBV19 to TRBJ2-7, with 8 bases identical to TRBD1. CDR1 and CDR2 from the germline V gene are LNHDA and SQIVND (reference sequence). This CDR3 has 15 residues. Trimming at V came to 5 bases and at J to 2 bases, leaving 8 bases not matched to a gene. CDR3 sequence: CASSPGGLSAYEQYF. The CDR3, as DNA: TGTGCCAGTAGTCCAGGGGGCCTGTCCGCCTACGAGCAGTACTTC.